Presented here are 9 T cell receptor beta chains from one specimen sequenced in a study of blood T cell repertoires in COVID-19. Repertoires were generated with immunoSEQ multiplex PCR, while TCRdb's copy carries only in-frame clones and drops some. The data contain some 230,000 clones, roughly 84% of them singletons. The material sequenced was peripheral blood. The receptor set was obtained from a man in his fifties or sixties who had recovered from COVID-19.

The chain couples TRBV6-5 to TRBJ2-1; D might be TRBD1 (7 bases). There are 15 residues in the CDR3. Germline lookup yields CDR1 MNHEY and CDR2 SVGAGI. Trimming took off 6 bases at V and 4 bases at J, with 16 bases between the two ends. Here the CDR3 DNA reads TGTGCCAGCAGCACGGAGGGGGCCGGATACAATGAGCAGTTCTTC. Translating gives CASSTEGAGYNEQFF.

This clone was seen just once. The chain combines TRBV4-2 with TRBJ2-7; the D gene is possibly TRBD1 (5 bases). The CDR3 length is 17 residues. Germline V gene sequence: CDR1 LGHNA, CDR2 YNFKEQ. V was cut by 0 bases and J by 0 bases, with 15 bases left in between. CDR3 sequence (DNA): TGTGCCAGCAGCCAAGAAGGGGCAGCCTTAAGCTCCTACGAGCAGTACTTC. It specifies CASSQEGAALSSYEQYF.

The CDR3 DNA reads as TGTGCCAGTAGTCAGGGGATAACTAGCACAGATACGCAGTATTTT. It encodes CASSQGITSTDTQYF. The chain carries TRBV19 and TRBJ2-3; possible D gene TRBD1, 6 bases. Germline values: CDR1 LNHDA, CDR2 SQIVND (reference sequence). Trimming left V 5 bases short and J 0 bases short, with 12 bases between. The CDR3 contains 15 residues.

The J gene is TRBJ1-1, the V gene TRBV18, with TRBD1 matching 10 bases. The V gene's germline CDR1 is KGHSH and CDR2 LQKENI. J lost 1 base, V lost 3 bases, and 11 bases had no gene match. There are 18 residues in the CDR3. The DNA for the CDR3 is TGTGCCAGCTCACCGCCGGGACAGGGGACGCCGAGGAACACTGAAGCTTTCTTT. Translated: CASSPPGQGTPRNTEAFF.

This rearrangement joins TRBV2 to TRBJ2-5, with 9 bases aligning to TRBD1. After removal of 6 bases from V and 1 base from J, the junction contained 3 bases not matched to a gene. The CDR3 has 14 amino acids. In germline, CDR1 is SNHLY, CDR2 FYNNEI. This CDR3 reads CASRPGQGQETQYF. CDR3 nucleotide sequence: TGTGCCAGCAGGCCGGGACAGGGCCAAGAGACCCAGTACTTC. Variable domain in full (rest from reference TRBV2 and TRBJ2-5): EPEVTQTPSHQVTQMGQEVILRCVPISNHLYFYWYRQILGQKVEFLVSFYNNEISEKSEIFDDQFSVERPDGSNFTLKIRSTKLEDSAMYFCASRPGQGQETQYFGPGTRLLVL.

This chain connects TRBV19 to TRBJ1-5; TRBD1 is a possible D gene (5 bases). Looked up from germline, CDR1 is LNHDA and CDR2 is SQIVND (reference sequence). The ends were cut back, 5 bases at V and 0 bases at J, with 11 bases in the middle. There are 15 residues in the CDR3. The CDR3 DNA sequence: TGTGCCAGTAGTGACCGGGGGAATAGCAATCAGCCCCAGCATTTT. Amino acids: CASSDRGNSNQPQHF.

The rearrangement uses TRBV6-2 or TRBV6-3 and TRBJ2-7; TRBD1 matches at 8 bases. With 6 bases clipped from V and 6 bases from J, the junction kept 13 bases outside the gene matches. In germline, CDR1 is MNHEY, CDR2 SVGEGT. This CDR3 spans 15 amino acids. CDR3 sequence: CASSPYGQGNIEQYF. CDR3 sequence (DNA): TGTGCCAGCAGCCCCTACGGACAGGGAAATATCGAGCAGTACTTC.

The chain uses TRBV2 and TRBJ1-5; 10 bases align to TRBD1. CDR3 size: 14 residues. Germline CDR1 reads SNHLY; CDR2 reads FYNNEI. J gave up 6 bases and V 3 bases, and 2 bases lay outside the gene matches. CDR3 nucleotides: TGTGCCAGCAGTGAGACAGGGGGCGTTCAGCCCCAGCATTTT. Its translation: CASSETGGVQPQHF.

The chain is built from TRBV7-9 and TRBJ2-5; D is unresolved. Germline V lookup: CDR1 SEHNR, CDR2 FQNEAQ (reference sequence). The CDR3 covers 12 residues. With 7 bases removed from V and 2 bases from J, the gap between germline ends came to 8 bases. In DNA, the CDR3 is TGTGCCAGCACTCAGTCACAAGAGACCCAGTACTTC. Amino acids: CASTQSQETQYF.